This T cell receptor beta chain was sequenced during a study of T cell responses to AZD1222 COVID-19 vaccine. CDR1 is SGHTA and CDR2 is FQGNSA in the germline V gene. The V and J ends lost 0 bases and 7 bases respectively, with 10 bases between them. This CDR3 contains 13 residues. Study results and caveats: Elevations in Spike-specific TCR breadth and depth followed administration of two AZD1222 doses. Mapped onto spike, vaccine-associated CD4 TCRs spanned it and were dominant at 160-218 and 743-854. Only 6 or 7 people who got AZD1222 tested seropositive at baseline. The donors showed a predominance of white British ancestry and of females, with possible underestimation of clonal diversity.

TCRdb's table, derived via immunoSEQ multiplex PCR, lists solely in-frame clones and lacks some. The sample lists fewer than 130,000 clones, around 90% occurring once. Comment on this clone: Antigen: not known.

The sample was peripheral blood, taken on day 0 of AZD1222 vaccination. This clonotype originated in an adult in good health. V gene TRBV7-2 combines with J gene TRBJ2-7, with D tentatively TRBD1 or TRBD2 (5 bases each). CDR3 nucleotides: TGTGCCAGCAGCTTAGCGCGAGGGGAAGAGCAGTACTTC. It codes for CASSLARGEEQYF.